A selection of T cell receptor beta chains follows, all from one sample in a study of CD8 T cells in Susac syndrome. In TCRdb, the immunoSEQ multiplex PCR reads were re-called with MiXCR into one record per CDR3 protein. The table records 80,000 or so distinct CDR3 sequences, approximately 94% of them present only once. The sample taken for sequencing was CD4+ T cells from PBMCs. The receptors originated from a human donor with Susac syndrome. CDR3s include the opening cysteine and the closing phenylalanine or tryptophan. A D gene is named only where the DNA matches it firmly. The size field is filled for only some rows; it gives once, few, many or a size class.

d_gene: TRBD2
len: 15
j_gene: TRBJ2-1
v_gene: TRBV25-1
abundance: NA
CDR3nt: TGTGCCAGCAGTGAACCGGGAGGGGCCTACAATGAGCAGTTCTTC
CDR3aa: CASSEPGGAYNEQFF

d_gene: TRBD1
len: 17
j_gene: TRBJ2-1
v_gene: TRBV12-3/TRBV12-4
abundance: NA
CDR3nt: TGTGCCAGCAGTCCGACCAGGGGGACAGGGTTCGACAATGAGCAGTTCTTC
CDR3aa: CASSPTRGTGFDNEQFF

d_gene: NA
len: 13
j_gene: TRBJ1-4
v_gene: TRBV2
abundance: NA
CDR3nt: TGTGCCAGCAGTGAACAGTGGGGTGAAAAACTGTTTTTT
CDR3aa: CASSEQWGEKLFF

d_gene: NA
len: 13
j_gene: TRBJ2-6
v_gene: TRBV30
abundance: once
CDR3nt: TGTGCCTGGAGTAACTCTGGGGCCAACGTCCTGACTTTC
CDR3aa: CAWSNSGANVLTF

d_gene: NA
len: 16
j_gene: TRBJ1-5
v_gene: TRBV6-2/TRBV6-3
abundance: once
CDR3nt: TGTGCCAGCAGTTACTTCGGGCGCGGGAGCAATCAGCCCCAGCATTTT
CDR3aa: CASSYFGRGSNQPQHF

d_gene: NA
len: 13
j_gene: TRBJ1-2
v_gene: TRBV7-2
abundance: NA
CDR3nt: TGTGCCAGCAGCTCTCAACCTCCCTATGGCTACACCTTC
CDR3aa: CASSSQPPYGYTF

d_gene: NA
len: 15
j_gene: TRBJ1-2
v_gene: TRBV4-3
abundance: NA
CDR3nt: TGCGCCAGCAGCCACCAGGTTTCGGAAGGGTATGGCTACACCTTC
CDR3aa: CASSHQVSEGYGYTF

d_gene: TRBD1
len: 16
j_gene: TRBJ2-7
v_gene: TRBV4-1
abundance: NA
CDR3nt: TGCGCTAGCAGCCAAGTAGGGAGGGACAGGGAAGGCGAGCAGTACTTC
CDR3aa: CASSQVGRDREGEQYF

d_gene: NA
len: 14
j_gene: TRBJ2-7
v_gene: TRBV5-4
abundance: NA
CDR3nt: TGTGCCAGCAGCTTGGCAGGTGGCGGCTACGAGCAGTACTTC
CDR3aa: CASSLAGGGYEQYF

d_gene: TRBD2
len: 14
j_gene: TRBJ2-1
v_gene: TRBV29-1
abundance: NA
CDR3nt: TGCAGCGTTGAGGCGGGAGGGTTCTACAATGAGCAGTTCTTC
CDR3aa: CSVEAGGFYNEQFF